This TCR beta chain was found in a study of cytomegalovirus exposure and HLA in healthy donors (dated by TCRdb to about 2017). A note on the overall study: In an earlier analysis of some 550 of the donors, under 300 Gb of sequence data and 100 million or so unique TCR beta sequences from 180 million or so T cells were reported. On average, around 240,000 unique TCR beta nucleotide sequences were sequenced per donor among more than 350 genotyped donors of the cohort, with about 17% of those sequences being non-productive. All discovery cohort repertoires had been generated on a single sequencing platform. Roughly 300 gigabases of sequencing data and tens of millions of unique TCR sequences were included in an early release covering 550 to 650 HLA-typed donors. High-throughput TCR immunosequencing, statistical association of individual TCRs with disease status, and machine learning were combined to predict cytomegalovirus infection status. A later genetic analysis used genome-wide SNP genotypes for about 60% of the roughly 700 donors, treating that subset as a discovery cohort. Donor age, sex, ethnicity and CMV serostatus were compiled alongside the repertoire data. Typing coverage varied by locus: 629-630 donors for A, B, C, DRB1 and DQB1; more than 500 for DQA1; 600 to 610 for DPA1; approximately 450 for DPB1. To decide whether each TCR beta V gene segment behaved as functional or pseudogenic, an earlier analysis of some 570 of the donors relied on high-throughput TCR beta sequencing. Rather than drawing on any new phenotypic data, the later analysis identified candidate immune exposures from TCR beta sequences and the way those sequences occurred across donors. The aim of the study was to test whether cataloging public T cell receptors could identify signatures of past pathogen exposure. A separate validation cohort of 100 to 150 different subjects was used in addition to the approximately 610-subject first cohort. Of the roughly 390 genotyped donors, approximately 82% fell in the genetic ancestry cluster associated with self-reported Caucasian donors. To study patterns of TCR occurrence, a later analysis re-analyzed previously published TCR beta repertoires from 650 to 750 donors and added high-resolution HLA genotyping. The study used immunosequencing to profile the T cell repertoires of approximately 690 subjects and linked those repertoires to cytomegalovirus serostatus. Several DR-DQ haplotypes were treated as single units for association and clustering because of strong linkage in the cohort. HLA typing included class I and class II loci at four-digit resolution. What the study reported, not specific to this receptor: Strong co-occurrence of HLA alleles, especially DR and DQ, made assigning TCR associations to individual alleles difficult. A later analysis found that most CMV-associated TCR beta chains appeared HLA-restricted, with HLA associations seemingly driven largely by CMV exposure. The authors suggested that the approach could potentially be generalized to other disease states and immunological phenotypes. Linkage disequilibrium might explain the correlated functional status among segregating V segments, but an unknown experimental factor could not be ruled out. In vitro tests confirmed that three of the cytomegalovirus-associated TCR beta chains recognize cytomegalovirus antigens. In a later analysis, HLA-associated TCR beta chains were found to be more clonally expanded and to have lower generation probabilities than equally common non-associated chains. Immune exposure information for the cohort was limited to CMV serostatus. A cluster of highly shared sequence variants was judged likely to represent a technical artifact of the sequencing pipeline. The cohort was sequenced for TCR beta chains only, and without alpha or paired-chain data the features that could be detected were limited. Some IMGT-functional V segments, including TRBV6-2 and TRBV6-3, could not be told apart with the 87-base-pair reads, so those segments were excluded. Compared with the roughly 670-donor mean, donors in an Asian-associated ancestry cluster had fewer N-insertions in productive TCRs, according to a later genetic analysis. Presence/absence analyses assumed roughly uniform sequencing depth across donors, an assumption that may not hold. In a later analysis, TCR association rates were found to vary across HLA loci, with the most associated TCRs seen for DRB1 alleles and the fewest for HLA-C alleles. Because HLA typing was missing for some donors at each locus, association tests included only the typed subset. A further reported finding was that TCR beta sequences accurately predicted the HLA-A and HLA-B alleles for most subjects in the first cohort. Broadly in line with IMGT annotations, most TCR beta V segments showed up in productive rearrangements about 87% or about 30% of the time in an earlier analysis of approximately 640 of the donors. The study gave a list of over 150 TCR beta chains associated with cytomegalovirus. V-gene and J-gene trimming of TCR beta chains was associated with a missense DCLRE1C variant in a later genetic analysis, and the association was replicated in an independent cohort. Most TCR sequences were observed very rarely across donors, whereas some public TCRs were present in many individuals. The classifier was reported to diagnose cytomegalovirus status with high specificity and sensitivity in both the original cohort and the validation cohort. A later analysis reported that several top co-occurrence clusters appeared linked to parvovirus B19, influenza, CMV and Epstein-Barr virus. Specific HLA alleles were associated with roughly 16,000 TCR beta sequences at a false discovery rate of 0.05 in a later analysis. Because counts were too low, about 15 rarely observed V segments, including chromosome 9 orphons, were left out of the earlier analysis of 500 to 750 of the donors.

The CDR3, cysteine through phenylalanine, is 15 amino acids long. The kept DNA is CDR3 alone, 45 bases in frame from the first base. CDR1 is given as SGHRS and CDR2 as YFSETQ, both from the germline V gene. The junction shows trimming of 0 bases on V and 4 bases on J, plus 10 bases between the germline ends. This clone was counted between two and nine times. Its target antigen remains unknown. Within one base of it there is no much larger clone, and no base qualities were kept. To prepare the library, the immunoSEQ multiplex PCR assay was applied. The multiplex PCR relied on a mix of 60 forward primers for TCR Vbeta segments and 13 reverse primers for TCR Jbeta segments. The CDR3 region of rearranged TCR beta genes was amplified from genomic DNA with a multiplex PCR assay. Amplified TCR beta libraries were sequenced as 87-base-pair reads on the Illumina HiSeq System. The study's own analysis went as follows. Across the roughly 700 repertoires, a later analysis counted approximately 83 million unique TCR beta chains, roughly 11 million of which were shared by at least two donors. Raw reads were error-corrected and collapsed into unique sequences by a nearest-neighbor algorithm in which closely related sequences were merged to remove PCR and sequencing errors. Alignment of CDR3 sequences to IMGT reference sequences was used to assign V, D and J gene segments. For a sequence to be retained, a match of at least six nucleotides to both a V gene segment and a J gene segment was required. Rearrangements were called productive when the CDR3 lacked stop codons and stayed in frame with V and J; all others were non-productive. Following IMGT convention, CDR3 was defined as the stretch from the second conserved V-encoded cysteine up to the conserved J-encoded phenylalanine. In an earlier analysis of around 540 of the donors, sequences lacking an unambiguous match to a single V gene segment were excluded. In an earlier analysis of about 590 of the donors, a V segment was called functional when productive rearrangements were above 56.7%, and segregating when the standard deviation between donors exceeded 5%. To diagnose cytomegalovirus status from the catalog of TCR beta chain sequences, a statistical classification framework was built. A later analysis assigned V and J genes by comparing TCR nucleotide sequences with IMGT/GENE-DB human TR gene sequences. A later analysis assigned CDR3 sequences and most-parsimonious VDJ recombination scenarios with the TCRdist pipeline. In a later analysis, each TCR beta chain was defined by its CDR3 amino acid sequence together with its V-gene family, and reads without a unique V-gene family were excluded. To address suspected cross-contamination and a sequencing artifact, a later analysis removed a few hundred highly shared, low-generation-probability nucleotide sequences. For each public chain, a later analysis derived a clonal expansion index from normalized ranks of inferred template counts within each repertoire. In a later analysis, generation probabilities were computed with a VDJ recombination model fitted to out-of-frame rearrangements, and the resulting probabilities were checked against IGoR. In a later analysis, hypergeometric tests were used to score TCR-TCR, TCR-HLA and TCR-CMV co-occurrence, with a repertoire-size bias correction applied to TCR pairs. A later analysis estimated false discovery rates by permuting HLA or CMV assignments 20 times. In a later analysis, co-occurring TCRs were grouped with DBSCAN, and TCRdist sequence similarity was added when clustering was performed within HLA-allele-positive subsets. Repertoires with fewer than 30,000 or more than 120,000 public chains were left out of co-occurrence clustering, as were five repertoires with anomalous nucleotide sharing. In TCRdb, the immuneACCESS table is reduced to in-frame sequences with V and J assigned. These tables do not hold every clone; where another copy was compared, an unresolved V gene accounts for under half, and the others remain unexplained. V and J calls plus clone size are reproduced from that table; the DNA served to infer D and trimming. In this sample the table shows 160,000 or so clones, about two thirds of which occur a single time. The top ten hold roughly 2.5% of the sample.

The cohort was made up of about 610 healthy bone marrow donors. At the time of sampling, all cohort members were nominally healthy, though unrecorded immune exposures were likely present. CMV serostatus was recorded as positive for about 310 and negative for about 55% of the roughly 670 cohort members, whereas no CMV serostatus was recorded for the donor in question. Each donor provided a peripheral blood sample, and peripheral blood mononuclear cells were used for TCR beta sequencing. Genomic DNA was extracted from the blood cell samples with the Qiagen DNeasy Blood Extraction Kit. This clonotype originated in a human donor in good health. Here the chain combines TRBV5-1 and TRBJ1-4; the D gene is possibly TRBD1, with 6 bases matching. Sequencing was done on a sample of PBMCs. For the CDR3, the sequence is CASSLGTERNEKLFF. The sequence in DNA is TGCGCCAGCAGCTTGGGGACAGAGCGTAATGAAAAACTGTTTTTT.